This passage covers 21 T cell receptor beta chains from one sample sequenced in a study of shared clonotypes between healthy human individuals (dated by TCRdb to 2019 to 2021). Libraries were built with the immunoSEQ multiplex PCR assay. In TCRdb, the immuneACCESS table is reduced to in-frame sequences with V and J assigned. These tables do not hold every clone; where another copy was compared, an unresolved V gene accounts for under half, and the others remain unexplained. The sample table records 300,000 to 400,000 clones; roughly 84% of these occur just once. The ten largest clones represent roughly 16% of the sample. Sequenced input: memory CD8+ T cells sorted from blood. The cell subset or site label on this specimen signifies: CD45RO+ cells pooled with CCR7-negative TemRA cells. These receptors were taken from a young man in good health.

The rearrangement joins TRBV7-9 to TRBJ2-7, with no clear D. Per germline, CDR1 SEHNR and CDR2 FQNEAQ (reference sequence). This CDR3 has 14 amino acids. V lost 5 bases and J 4 bases, leaving 15 bases between the germline ends. The CDR3 DNA reads as TGTGCCAGCAGCCCAAATGAACTACCATACGAGCAGTACTTC. Residues: CASSPNELPYEQYF.

This rearrangement joins TRBV4-2 to TRBJ1-1; D not certain. Germline CDR1 reads LGHNA; CDR2 reads YNFKEQ. The CDR3 contains 12 residues. Trimming pared 3 bases from V and 2 bases from J, leaving 4 bases between. CDR3 in DNA: TGTGCCAGCAGCCAGATAAACACTGAAGCTTTCTTT. It yields the protein CASSQINTEAFF.

V and J are TRBV7-9 and TRBJ2-7, with D unclear. In germline, CDR1 is SEHNR, CDR2 FQNEAQ (reference sequence). The CDR3 extends over 14 amino acids. The germline V and J ends were trimmed by 6 bases and 6 bases, with 18 bases remaining between them. The CDR3 DNA is TGTGCCAGCAGATCACCCGGGCCTATGAGCGAGCAGTACTTC. Its translation is CASRSPGPMSEQYF.

The V call is TRBV27, the J call TRBJ1-6; D may be TRBD1 (5 bases). Germline V gene sequence: CDR1 MNHEY, CDR2 SMNVEV (reference sequence). This CDR3 has 16 residues. The V gene lost 2 bases and the J gene lost 8 bases, with 16 bases spanning the gap. The CDR3: CASSLLQPRGDSPLHF. In DNA, the CDR3 is TGTGCCAGCAGTTTACTTCAACCTCGGGGCGATTCACCCCTCCACTTT.

The chain links TRBV5-6 to TRBJ2-7; no clear D gene. CDR3 length equals 12 residues. The V end was cut by 4 bases, the J end by 5 bases, with 10 bases between. The V gene's germline CDR1 is SGHDT and CDR2 YYEEEE. CDR3 amino acids: CASSTELNEQYF. CDR3 DNA: TGTGCCAGCAGCACCGAACTTAACGAGCAGTACTTC.

This clone was picked up a small number of times. This sequence joins TRBV27 and TRBJ1-4; TRBD1 matches at 8 bases. This CDR3 has 14 residues. Germline V gene data show CDR1 as MNHEY and CDR2 as SMNVEV (reference sequence). The V segment lost 6 bases and the J segment 5 bases; nucleotides outside the gene matches: 5. This CDR3 is CASSRTGWNEKLFF. In DNA form, the CDR3 reads TGTGCCAGCAGCAGGACAGGGTGGAATGAAAAACTGTTTTTT.

The rearrangement links TRBV2 to TRBJ2-3, with 8 nucleotides matching TRBD1. The J segment lost 1 base and the V segment lost 6 bases, leaving 6 bases of the junction unmatched. The CDR3 spans 15 residues. Germline CDR1 reads SNHLY; CDR2 reads FYNNEI. The CDR3 DNA reads as TGTGCCAGCAGCCTATACAGGGGGGGCACAGATACGCAGTATTTT. Amino acids: CASSLYRGGTDTQYF. The full variable domain, in which reference TRBV2 and TRBJ2-3 provide the parts outside the CDR3, is EPEVTQTPSHQVTQMGQEVILRCVPISNHLYFYWYRQILGQKVEFLVSFYNNEISEKSEIFDDQFSVERPDGSNFTLKIRSTKLEDSAMYFCASSLYRGGTDTQYFGPGTRLTVL.

This chain joins TRBV4-1 and TRBJ2-5; D tentatively reads TRBD1 or TRBD2 (5 bases each). The germline CDR1 and CDR2 sequences are MGHRA and YSYEKL. This CDR3 is 13 amino acids long. Deletions cut 0 bases from V and 7 bases from J, with 9 bases between. DNA for the CDR3: TGCGCCAGCAGCCAAGAAACAGGAGGGACCCAGTACTTC. This translates into CASSQETGGTQYF.

CDR3 sequence reads: CASSERGSTEAFF. DNA for the CDR3: TGTGCCAGCAGCGAACGGGGTAGCACTGAAGCTTTCTTT. The V and J genes are TRBV5-8 and TRBJ1-1, with unresolved D. This CDR3 contains 13 residues. Trimming removed 4 bases at V and 4 bases at J, with 11 bases between. CDR1 SGHTS and CDR2 YDEGEE come from the germline V gene. Combining the CDR3 with reference TRBV5-8 and TRBJ1-1 gives the whole variable domain EAGVTQSPTHLIKTRGQQATLRCSPISGHTSVYWYQQALGLGLQFLLWYDEGEERNRGNFPPRFSGRQFPNYSSELNVNALELEDSALYLCASSERGSTEAFFGQGTRLTVV.

The rearrangement uses TRBV2 and TRBJ1-4, with TRBD1 as a possible D gene (5 bases). The V and J ends lost 7 bases and 1 base respectively, with 10 bases between them. The CDR3 runs 14 residues. The V gene's germline CDR1 is SNHLY and CDR2 FYNNEI. The chain's CDR3 is CASMLQGTNEKLFF. The CDR3 DNA follows: TGTGCCAGCATGCTCCAGGGAACTAATGAAAAACTGTTTTTT.

This clone appeared once. The chain recombines TRBV10-2 with TRBJ2-1; the D call may be TRBD1 or TRBD2 (6 bases each). Germline loops: CDR1 WSHSY, CDR2 SAAADI. The V and J ends lost 5 bases and 4 bases respectively, with 12 bases between them. The CDR3 spans 14 residues. The CDR3 DNA reads as TGCGCCAGCAGTACTAGGGGGACTTACAATGAGCAGTTCTTC. It specifies CASSTRGTYNEQFF.

The chain carries TRBV5-1 and TRBJ1-4; maybe TRBD1 (5 bases). The germline CDR1 and CDR2 sequences are SGHRS and YFSETQ. V was shortened by 2 bases and J by 11 bases, with 7 bases between the two germline ends. CDR3 length: 11 residues. The CDR3 protein is CASSFQGKLFF. CDR3 nucleotide sequence: TGCGCCAGCAGCTTCCAGGGTAAACTGTTTTTT.

This sequence joins TRBV9 and TRBJ2-1, with D possibly matching TRBD2 (6 bases). Looked up from germline, CDR1 is SGDLS and CDR2 is YYNGEE. The CDR3 has 15 amino acids. Trimming removed 4 bases at V and 2 bases at J, with 13 bases between. The CDR3 DNA is TGTGCCAGCAGCTCGTCGGGACTTACCTACAATGAGCAGTTCTTC. It encodes CASSSSGLTYNEQFF.

The rearrangement joins TRBV27 to TRBJ2-7, with unresolved D. Germline assignment: CDR1 MNHEY and CDR2 SMNVEV (reference sequence). Trimming took off 5 bases at V and 4 bases at J, with 15 bases between the two ends. The CDR3 sequence is 14 residues long. The CDR3 nucleotides read TGTGCCAGCAGTCCACCCCCAGGCGTATACGAGCAGTACTTC. Encoded protein: CASSPPPGVYEQYF.

The V call is TRBV21-1, the J call TRBJ2-7; the table gives TRBD1 as D, unverified against the DNA. TRBV21-1 is listed as a pseudogene. This CDR3 region has 16 residues. The CDR3 here is CASSKKGTGGINEQYF. CDR3 DNA: TGTGCCAGCAGCAAGAAGGGGACAGGGGGCATCAACGAGCAGTACTTC.

The chain carries TRBV6-1 and TRBJ2-5; perhaps D is TRBD1 or TRBD2 (5 bases each). Germline V lookup: CDR1 MNHNS, CDR2 SASEGT. There are 13 residues in the CDR3. V was clipped by 2 bases and J by 7 bases, with 11 bases between them. CDR3 nucleotide sequence: TGTGCCAGCAGTGAATTCGGGACGGGGACCCAGTACTTC. Translating it yields CASSEFGTGTQYF.

This clone appeared many times. Other DNA sequences in this sample translate to the same CDR3. The chain uses TRBV4-1 and TRBJ2-7; 13 bases line up with TRBD2. Germline CDR1 and CDR2: MGHRA and YSYEKL. There are 15 residues in the CDR3. Germline trimming cut 4 bases from V and 2 bases from J; bases unmatched to any gene: 2. In DNA, the CDR3 is TGCGCCAGCAGCCTCGGGACTAGCGGGACCTACGAGCAGTACTTC. This translates into CASSLGTSGTYEQYF.

The chain carries TRBV4-1 and TRBJ2-7, with D uncertain. This CDR3 has 15 residues. Trimming removed 2 bases at V and 3 bases at J, with 14 bases between. The germline V gene encodes CDR1 MGHRA and CDR2 YSYEKL. DNA for the CDR3: TGCGCCAGCAGCCAATCGAGCCAGGCCTACTACGAGCAGTACTTC. Protein product: CASSQSSQAYYEQYF.

The chain employs TRBV5-4 and TRBJ2-7, with D tentatively TRBD2 (6 bases). CDR1 and CDR2 from the germline V gene are SGHNT and YYREEE (reference sequence). The V and J ends lost 4 bases and 5 bases respectively, with 19 bases between them. This CDR3 spans 15 amino acids. As DNA, the CDR3 is TGTGCCAGCAGCCTCTGGGGGGAGCGGGTAAACGAGCAGTACTTC. It translates to CASSLWGERVNEQYF.

The rearrangement joins TRBV6-1 to TRBJ2-7; D might be TRBD1 (5 bases). The germline CDR1 and CDR2 sequences are MNHNS and SASEGT. This CDR3 region has 15 residues. V gave up 0 bases and J gave up 2 bases, with 11 bases separating them. In DNA, the CDR3 is TGTGCCAGCAGTGAAGCGCTACAGGCAGCCTACGAGCAGTACTTC. It yields the protein CASSEALQAAYEQYF.

This chain joins TRBV7-9 and TRBJ2-7; no reliable D call. Germline CDR1 reads SEHNR; CDR2 reads FQNEAQ (reference sequence). The V end lost 4 bases, the J end lost 0 bases, and 13 bases lay between the germline ends. The CDR3 contains 15 residues. CDR3 DNA sequence: TGTGCCAGCAGCTCCCCCCGCAGTTACTCCTACGAGCAGTACTTC. This translates into CASSSPRSYSYEQYF.